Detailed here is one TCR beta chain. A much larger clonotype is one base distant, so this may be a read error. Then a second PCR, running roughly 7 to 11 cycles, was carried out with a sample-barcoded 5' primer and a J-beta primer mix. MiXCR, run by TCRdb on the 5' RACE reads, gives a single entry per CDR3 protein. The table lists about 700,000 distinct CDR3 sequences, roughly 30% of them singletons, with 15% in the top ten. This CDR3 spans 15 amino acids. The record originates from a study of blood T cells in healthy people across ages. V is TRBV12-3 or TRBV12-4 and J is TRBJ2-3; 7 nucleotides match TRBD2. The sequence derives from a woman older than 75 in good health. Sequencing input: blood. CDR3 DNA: TGTGCCAGCAGTCCATCCCGAGGTCGGGGGGATATGCAGTATTTT. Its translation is CASSPSRGRGDMQYF.